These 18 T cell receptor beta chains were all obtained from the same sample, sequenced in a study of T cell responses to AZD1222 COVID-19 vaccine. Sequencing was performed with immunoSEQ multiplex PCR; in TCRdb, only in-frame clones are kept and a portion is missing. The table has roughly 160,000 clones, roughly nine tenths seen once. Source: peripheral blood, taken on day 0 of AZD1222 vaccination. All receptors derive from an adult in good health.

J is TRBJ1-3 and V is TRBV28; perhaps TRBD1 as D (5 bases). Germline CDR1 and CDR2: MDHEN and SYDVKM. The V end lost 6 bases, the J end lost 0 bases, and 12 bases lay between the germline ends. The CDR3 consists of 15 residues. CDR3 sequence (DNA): TGTGCCAGCAGGGGGGGACGGACCTCTGGAAACACCATATATTTT. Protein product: CASRGGRTSGNTIYF.

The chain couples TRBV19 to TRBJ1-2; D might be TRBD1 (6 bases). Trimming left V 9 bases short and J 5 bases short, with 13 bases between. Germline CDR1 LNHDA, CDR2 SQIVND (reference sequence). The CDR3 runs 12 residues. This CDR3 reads CASRDIQYGYTF. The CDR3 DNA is TGTGCCAGCCGGGACATTCAGTATGGCTACACCTTC. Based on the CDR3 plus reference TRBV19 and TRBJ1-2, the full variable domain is DGGITQSPKYLFRKEGQNVTLSCEQNLNHDAMYWYRQDPGQGLRLIYYSQIVNDFQKGDIAEGYSVSREKKESFPLTVTSAQKNPTAFYLCASRDIQYGYTFGSGTRLTVV.

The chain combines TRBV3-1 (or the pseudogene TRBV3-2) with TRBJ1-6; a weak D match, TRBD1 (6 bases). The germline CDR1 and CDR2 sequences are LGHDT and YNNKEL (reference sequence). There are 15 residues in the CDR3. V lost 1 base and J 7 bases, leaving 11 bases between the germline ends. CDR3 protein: CASSQGGRGNSPLHF. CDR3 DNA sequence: TGTGCCAGCAGCCAAGGAGGTAGGGGGAATTCACCCCTCCACTTT.

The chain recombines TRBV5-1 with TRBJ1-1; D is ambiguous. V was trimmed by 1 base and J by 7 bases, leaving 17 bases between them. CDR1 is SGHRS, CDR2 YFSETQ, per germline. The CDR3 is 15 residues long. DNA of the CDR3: TGCGCCAGCAGCTTGAAATTAGGTTTGGGGAATGAAGCTTTCTTT. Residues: CASSLKLGLGNEAFF.

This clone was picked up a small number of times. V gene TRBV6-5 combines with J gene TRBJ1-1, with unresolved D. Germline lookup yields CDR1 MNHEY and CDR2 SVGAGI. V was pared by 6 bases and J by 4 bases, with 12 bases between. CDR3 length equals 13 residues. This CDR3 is CASSLAKGTEAFF. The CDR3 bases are TGTGCCAGCAGCCTTGCAAAGGGCACTGAAGCTTTCTTT.

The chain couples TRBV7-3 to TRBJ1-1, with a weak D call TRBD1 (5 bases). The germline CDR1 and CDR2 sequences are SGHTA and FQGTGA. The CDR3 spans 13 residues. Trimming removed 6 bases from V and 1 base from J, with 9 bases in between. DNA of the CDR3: TGTGCCAGCAGGTTTGGGGGGAACACTGAAGCTTTCTTT. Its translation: CASRFGGNTEAFF.

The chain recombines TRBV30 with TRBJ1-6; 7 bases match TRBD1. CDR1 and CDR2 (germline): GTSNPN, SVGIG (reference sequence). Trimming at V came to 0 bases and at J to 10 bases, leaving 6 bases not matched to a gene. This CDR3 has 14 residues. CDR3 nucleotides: TGTGCCTGGAGTGTCTCAGGGGGAGGATCACCCCTCCACTTT. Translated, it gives CAWSVSGGGSPLHF.

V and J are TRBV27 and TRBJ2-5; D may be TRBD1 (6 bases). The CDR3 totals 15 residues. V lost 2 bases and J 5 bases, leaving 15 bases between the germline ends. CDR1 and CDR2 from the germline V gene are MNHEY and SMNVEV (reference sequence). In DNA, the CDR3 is TGTGCCAGCAGTTTAGGGACAAATGTTCGTGAGACCCAGTACTTC. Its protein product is CASSLGTNVRETQYF.

The CDR3 protein is CASSYLRGGTEAFF. The CDR3 coding sequence is TGTGCCAGCAGTTACTTACGGGGGGGCACTGAAGCTTTCTTT. The chain combines TRBV6-2 or TRBV6-3 with TRBJ1-1, with D maybe TRBD1 (5 bases). V lost 1 base, J lost 4 bases, and 10 bases lay in between. The CDR3 covers 14 residues. Germline assignment: CDR1 MNHEY and CDR2 SVGEGT.

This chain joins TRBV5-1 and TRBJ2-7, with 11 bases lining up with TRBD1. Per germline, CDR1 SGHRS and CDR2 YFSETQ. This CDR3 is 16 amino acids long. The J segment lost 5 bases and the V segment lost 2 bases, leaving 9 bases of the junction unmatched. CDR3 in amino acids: CASSFGTGGYSHEQYF. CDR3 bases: TGCGCCAGCAGCTTCGGGACAGGGGGTTATTCCCACGAGCAGTACTTC. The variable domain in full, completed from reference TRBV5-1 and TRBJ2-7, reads KAGVTQTPRYLIKTRGQQVTLSCSPISGHRSVSWYQQTPGQGLQFLFEYFSETQRNKGNFPGRFSGRQFSNSRSEMNVSTLELGDSALYLCASSFGTGGYSHEQYFGPGTRLTVT.

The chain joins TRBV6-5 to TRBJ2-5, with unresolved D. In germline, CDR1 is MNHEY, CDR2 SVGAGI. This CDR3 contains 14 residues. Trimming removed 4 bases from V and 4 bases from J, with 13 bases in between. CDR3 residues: CASSFGSAGETQYF. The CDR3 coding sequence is TGTGCCAGCAGTTTTGGTTCTGCAGGAGAGACCCAGTACTTC.

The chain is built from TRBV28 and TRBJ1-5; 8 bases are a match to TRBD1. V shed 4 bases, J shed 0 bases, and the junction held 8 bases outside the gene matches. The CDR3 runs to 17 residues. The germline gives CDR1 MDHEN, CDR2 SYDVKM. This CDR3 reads CASSYLGQGYSNQPQHF. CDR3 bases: TGTGCCAGCAGTTATCTCGGACAGGGCTATAGCAATCAGCCCCAGCATTTT.

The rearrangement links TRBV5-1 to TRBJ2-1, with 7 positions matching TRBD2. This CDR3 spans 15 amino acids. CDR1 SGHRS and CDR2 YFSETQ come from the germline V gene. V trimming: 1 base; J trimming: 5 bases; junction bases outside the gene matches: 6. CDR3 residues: CASSLQKRGDNEQFF. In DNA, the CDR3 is TGCGCCAGCAGCTTGCAGAAGCGGGGAGACAATGAGCAGTTCTTC.

CDR3: CASTPGYGEKLFF. CDR3 coding DNA: TGCGCCAGTACTCCAGGATATGGTGAAAAACTGTTTTTT. The chain recombines TRBV10-1 with TRBJ1-4; D unclear. Trimming removed 9 bases from V and 7 bases from J, with 15 bases in between. Germline CDR1 and CDR2: WNHNN and SYGVQD (reference sequence). This CDR3 comprises 13 residues.

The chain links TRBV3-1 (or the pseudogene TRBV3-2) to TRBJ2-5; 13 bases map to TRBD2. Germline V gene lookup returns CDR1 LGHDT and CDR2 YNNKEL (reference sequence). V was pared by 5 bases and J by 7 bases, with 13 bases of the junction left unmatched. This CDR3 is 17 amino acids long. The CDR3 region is CASSTRLAGGPSRTQYF. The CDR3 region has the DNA TGTGCCAGCAGCACCCGACTAGCGGGGGGCCCATCGAGGACCCAGTACTTC.

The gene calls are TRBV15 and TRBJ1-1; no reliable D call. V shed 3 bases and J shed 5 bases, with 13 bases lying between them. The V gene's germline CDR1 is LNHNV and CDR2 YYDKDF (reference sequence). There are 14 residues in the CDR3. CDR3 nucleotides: TGTGCCACCAGCAGCGGGATAGGGATGACTGAAGCTTTCTTT. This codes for CATSSGIGMTEAFF.

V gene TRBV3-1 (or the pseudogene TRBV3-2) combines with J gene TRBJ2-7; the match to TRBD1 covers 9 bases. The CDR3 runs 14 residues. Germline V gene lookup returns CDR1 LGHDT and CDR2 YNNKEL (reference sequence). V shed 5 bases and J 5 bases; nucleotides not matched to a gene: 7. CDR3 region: CASSLGRTGDEQYF. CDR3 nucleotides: TGTGCCAGCAGCTTGGGGCGGACAGGGGACGAGCAGTACTTC.

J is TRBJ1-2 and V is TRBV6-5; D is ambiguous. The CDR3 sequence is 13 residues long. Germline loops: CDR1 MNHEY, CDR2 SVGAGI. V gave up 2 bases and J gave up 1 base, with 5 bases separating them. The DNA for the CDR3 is TGTGCCAGCAGTTACGACAATAACTATGGCTACACCTTC. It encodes CASSYDNNYGYTF.